This is a list of T cell receptor beta chains from one sample in a study of cytomegalovirus exposure and HLA in healthy donors. This table comes from immunoSEQ multiplex PCR, and its TCRdb copy is limited to in-frame clones, with some not included. The sample lists 240,000 or so clones, about 81% seen once, with 4.5% to 6% in the top ten. Sequencing was performed on PBMCs. The receptors stem from a woman aged 40 to 50 in good health and CMV-seropositive. Both conserved end residues are part of each CDR3. The order of the fields is J gene, V gene, clone size, D gene, CDR3 protein, CDR3 DNA. D genes are given only for firm matches. Clone size is stated in some rows and not others, as once, few, many or a class when expanded.

>TRBJ2-1|TRBV9|NA|TRBD2
CASSVEELAGARYEQFF
TGTGCCAGCAGCGTAGAGGAACTAGCGGGAGCGAGATATGAGCAGTTCTTC
>TRBJ2-7|TRBV29-1|NA|TRBD2
CSVDNGGGLEQYF
TGCAGCGTTGATAACGGGGGGGGCCTAGAGCAGTACTTC
>TRBJ2-7|TRBV12-2|few|NA
CARPIKRPGQGLGEQYF
TGTGCCAGACCTATAAAAAGACCGGGACAGGGGCTAGGCGAGCAGTACTTC
>TRBJ2-5|TRBV19|NA|TRBD1
CASSKGQGWETQYF
TGTGCCAGTAGTAAGGGACAGGGTTGGGAGACCCAGTACTTC
>TRBJ1-5|TRBV2|NA|TRBD1
CASGDRGPYQPQHF
TGTGCCAGCGGGGACAGGGGGCCTTATCAGCCCCAGCATTTT
>TRBJ1-2|TRBV5-6|NA|NA
CASSLSGRVYTF
TGTGCCAGCAGCTTGTCGGGGAGAGTGTACACCTTC
>TRBJ1-2|TRBV30|NA|TRBD1
CAWRKGTGARGYTF
TGTGCCTGGAGAAAAGGGACAGGGGCTCGAGGCTACACCTTC
>TRBJ2-7|TRBV19|NA|TRBD2
CASLGRTSGSYEQYF
TGTGCCAGTTTAGGCCGGACTAGCGGTTCCTACGAGCAGTACTTC
>TRBJ2-1|TRBV7-9|once|TRBD2
CSSSPFLLGTSRHNEQFF
TGTTCCAGCAGCCCTTTTCTCCTGGGGACTAGCAGACACAATGAGCAGTTCTTC
>TRBJ2-1|TRBV27|NA|TRBD2
CASSAREGSYNEQFF
TGTGCCAGCAGTGCGCGGGAGGGCTCCTACAATGAGCAGTTCTTC
>TRBJ1-6|TRBV4-1|NA|NA
CASSPESGARNSPLHF
TGCGCCAGCAGCCCCGAATCAGGGGCCCGGAATTCACCCCTCCACTTT
>TRBJ1-5|TRBV19|NA|NA
CASSITGGSNQPQHF
TGTGCCAGTAGTATAACCGGGGGTAGCAATCAGCCCCAGCATTTT
>TRBJ1-4|TRBV4-3|NA|NA
CASSQETAGEKLFF
TGCGCCAGCAGCCAAGAGACAGCCGGAGAAAAACTGTTTTTT
>TRBJ2-3|TRBV4-1|few|NA
CASSQEREASTDTQYF
TGCGCCAGCAGCCAAGAGCGGGAAGCCTCCACAGATACGCAGTATTTT
>TRBJ1-1|TRBV7-8|NA|TRBD1
CASSLVGGQGGSTEAFF
TGTGCCAGCAGCTTAGTCGGCGGACAGGGAGGCTCCACTGAAGCTTTCTTT
>TRBJ2-1|TRBV6-4|NA|TRBD2
CASSDLAGANNEQFF
TGTGCCAGCAGTGACTTAGCGGGAGCGAACAATGAGCAGTTCTTC
>TRBJ1-4|TRBV30|NA|NA
CAWSEVGKLFF
TGTGCCTGGAGTGAAGTCGGAAAACTGTTTTTT
>TRBJ2-7|TRBV27|NA|NA
CATQPDISSEQYF
TGTGCCACCCAACCGGACATATCTTCCGAGCAGTACTTC
>TRBJ2-3|TRBV25-1|NA|TRBD1
CASSTRDRGTDTQYF
TGTGCCAGCAGTACCCGGGACAGGGGTACGGATACGCAGTATTTT
>TRBJ2-1|TRBV27|NA|NA
CASRASGGRSYNEQFF
TGTGCCAGCAGGGCCTCTGGGGGGAGAAGCTACAATGAGCAGTTCTTC
>TRBJ2-6|TRBV4-1|few|NA
CASSQGEVPGANVLTF
TGCGCCAGCAGCCAAGGCGAGGTACCTGGGGCCAACGTCCTGACTTTC
>TRBJ2-5|TRBV7-9|NA|TRBD2
CASSLLGGAQETQYF
TGTGCCAGCAGCCTTCTCGGGGGGGCACAAGAGACCCAGTACTTC
>TRBJ2-7|TRBV4-1|NA|NA
CASSQVRLRGSYEQYF
TGCGCCAGCAGCCAAGTACGCCTCAGGGGCTCCTACGAGCAGTACTTC
>TRBJ1-2|TRBV2|few|NA
CASSEGGQVYGYTF
TGTGCCAGCAGTGAAGGGGGGCAGGTCTATGGCTACACCTTC
>TRBJ1-2|TRBV9|once|TRBD1
CASSLYTTGGSYGYTF
TGTGCCAGCAGTCTTTATACCACAGGGGGTAGCTATGGCTACACCTTC
>TRBJ1-2|TRBV9|NA|TRBD1
CASSVATGDGYTF
TGTGCCAGCAGCGTCGCTACAGGGGACGGCTACACCTTC
>TRBJ1-6|TRBV21-1|NA|NA
CASSKGGGKNSPLHF
TGTGCCAGCAGCAAAGGGGGGGGGAAGAATTCACCCCTCCACTTT
>TRBJ1-2|TRBV30|NA|NA
CAWTAGGGGVGYTF
TGTGCCTGGACGGCCGGGGGAGGGGGTGTTGGCTACACCTTC
>TRBJ1-4|TRBV19|NA|TRBD1
CATNTGQQNEKLFF
TGTGCCACTAACACGGGACAGCAGAATGAAAAACTGTTTTTT
>TRBJ2-7|TRBV18|NA|NA
CASSSSQGGMTYEQYF
TGTGCCAGCTCATCTAGCCAGGGAGGTATGACTTACGAGCAGTACTTC
>TRBJ2-5|TRBV19|once|TRBD1
CASSIGTGGKETQYF
TGTGCCAGTAGTATCGGGACAGGGGGGAAAGAGACCCAGTACTTC
>TRBJ1-4|TRBV9|few|TRBD1
CASSVEGGVNEKLFF
TGTGCCAGCAGCGTAGAAGGGGGCGTGAATGAAAAACTGTTTTTT
>TRBJ2-7|TRBV5-8|NA|NA
CASSAAGTDVYEQYF
TGTGCCAGCAGCGCTGCCGGGACTGATGTTTACGAGCAGTACTTC
>TRBJ2-5|TRBV7-2|NA|TRBD2
CASSFRLAGGQETQYF
TGTGCCAGCAGCTTCCGACTAGCGGGGGGCCAAGAGACCCAGTACTTC
>TRBJ1-6|TRBV6-1|NA|TRBD1
CASSVTGAGNSPLHF
TGTGCCAGCAGCGTGACAGGGGCGGGCAATTCACCCCTCCACTTT
>TRBJ1-3|TRBV18|NA|TRBD1
CASSPGQVGNTIYF
TGTGCCAGCTCACCCGGACAGGTCGGAAACACCATATATTTT
>TRBJ2-5|TRBV20-1|NA|NA
CSAPRAKTQYF
TGCAGTGCTCCCAGGGCGAAGACCCAGTACTTC
>TRBJ1-2|TRBV29-1|NA|NA
CSVPRETQYGYTF
TGCAGCGTGCCCCGGGAGACTCAATATGGCTACACCTTC
>TRBJ1-2|TRBV5-1|NA|NA
CASSSQTDSFGYTF
TGCGCCAGCAGCTCCCAGACAGATTCTTTCGGCTACACCTTC
>TRBJ2-2|TRBV21-1|NA|NA
CASSRSSGRTGELFF
TGTGCCAGCAGCCGTTCTAGCGGGAGGACCGGGGAGCTGTTTTTT
>TRBJ1-1|TRBV2|NA|TRBD1
CASRGQGFGEAFF
TGTGCCAGCCGGGGACAGGGGTTTGGTGAAGCTTTCTTT
>TRBJ1-2|TRBV6-5|few|NA
CASSPPGRTYGYTF
TGTGCCAGCAGTCCCCCGGGGAGAACCTATGGCTACACCTTC
>TRBJ2-3|TRBV5-1|NA|NA
CASSFHRADTQYF
TGCGCCAGCAGCTTCCACAGGGCAGATACGCAGTATTTT
>TRBJ1-2|TRBV27|NA|TRBD1
CASSSPPYRGPRGYTF
TGTGCCAGCAGTAGTCCCCCCTACAGGGGGCCACGGGGCTACACCTTC